This T cell receptor beta chain was obtained from a study of blood T cell repertoires in COVID-19. Turning to the study itself: Both acute and convalescent COVID-19 samples were obtained from the United States, Italy and Spain. Sources were T cells, B-cell-depleted T cells, or PBMCs; the material itself was cDNA or gDNA.

As originally analysed: Estimation of nucleated cell counts relied on the amplification of reference gene primers. TCRdb's copy holds only in-frame clones and misses some; the assay was immunoSEQ multiplex PCR. V and J calls and clone size are those listed in that table; D and trimming were worked out from the DNA. The table includes 200,000 to 250,000 clones, approximately 83% detected once. The receptor's source is a man older than 75 with acute or convalescent COVID-19. What was sequenced was peripheral blood.

This CDR3 is CASTGYNEQFF. The CDR3 DNA sequence: TGTGCCAGCACGGGGTACAATGAGCAGTTCTTC. The chain links TRBV2 to TRBJ2-1; tentatively, D is TRBD2 (5 bases). Trimming removed 7 bases from V and 4 bases from J, with 5 bases in between. CDR1 SNHLY and CDR2 FYNNEI come from the germline V gene. The CDR3 is made up of 11 amino acids. Combining the CDR3 with reference TRBV2 and TRBJ2-1 gives the whole variable domain EPEVTQTPSHQVTQMGQEVILRCVPISNHLYFYWYRQILGQKVEFLVSFYNNEISEKSEIFDDQFSVERPDGSNFTLKIRSTKLEDSAMYFCASTGYNEQFFGPGTRLTVL.